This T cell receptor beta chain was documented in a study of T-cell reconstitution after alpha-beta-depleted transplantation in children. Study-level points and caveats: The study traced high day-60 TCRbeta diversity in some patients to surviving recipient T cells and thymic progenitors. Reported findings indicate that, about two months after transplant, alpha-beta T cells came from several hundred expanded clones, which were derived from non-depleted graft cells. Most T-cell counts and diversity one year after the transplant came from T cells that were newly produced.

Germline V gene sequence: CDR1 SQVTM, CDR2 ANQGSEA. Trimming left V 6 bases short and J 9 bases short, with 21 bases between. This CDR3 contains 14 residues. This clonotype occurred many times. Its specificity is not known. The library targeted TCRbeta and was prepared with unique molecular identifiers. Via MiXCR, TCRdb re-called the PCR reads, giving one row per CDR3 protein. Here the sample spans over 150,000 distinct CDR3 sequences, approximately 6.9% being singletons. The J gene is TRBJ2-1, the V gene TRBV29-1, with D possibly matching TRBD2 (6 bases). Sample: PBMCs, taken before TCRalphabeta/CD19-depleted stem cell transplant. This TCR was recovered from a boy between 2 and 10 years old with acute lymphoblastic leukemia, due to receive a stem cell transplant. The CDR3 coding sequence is TGCAGCGTGGGAGGCTACACAAGCAAGTTTGAGCAGTTCTTC. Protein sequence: CSVGGYTSKFEQFF.